One TCR beta chain is described in this entry. Antigen: not known. Time point specified: week 11, during vaccination. Doses consisted of 300 ug of mutant IDH1 20-mer peptide each, paired with topical imiquimod. CDR1 and CDR2 (germline): WSHSY, SAAADI. CDR3 length: 13 residues. Using immunoSEQ multiplex PCR, the repertoire was profiled, and TCRdb retains in-frame clones only, with some absent. The sample records 100,000 to 120,000 clones, 90% being singletons. This sample stems from a study of a mutant IDH1 vaccine in newly diagnosed glioma. Study as a whole: Radiotherapy alone preceded vaccination by 4-6 weeks; alternatively, vaccination started with temozolomide cycles.

Study findings and constraints: Seemingly, pseudoprogression had no relation to changes in the top peripheral T cell clonotypes.

The sequences come from PBMCs, collected from a glioma patient whose treatment included an IDH1 peptide vaccine. This clonotype was sampled from a woman aged 45-59 years with glioma. The chain joins TRBV10-2 to TRBJ2-1; D unresolved. The CDR3 sequence is CVQNRVPYNEQFF. The CDR3 nucleotides read TGCGTTCAGAATAGAGTCCCCTACAATGAGCAGTTCTTC.